The rows below give T cell receptor beta chains drawn from one sample of a study of beta chain features in type 1 diabetes. This table comes from immunoSEQ multiplex PCR, and its TCRdb copy is limited to in-frame clones, with some not included. The sample lists roughly 700,000 clones; over 10% were seen once. Material: naive CD4+ T cells from blood. Receptors were obtained from a man in his late teens or twenties with type 1 diabetes. Both conserved end residues are part of each CDR3. A D gene is named only where the DNA matches it firmly. A clone size is listed for some rows: how often the clone was seen (once, few, many), or a class if it is expanded.

J gene	V gene	clone size	D gene	CDR3 protein	CDR3 DNA
TRBJ1-4	TRBV10-3	NA	NA	CAISEGLGPGEKLFF	TGTGCCATCAGTGAAGGGTTGGGGCCTGGTGAAAAACTGTTTTTT
TRBJ1-4	TRBV2	NA	TRBD1	CASSRGGQRHEKLFF	TGTGCCAGCAGTAGGGGGGGACAGAGACATGAAAAACTGTTTTTT
TRBJ1-5	TRBV2	NA	TRBD1	CASRDRENSNQPQHF	TGTGCCAGCCGGGACAGGGAAAATAGCAATCAGCCCCAGCATTTT
TRBJ1-1	TRBV5-1	few	TRBD1	CASSPQGDTEAFF	TGCGCCAGCAGCCCACAGGGGGACACTGAAGCTTTCTTT
TRBJ1-4	TRBV12-5	NA	TRBD1	CASGLGRDSVTNEKLFF	TGTGCTAGTGGTTTGGGCCGGGACAGCGTAACTAATGAAAAACTGTTTTTT
TRBJ1-1	TRBV7-2	few	NA	CASSLFDPRTTEAFF	TGTGCCAGCAGCCTCTTCGATCCGAGGACCACTGAAGCTTTCTTT
TRBJ1-5	TRBV4-1	few	NA	CASSQIHGGNQPQHF	TGCGCCAGCAGCCAAATACATGGGGGGAATCAGCCCCAGCATTTT
TRBJ2-1	TRBV2	NA	NA	CASSARGRWEGDEQFF	TGTGCCAGCAGTGCCAGGGGACGCTGGGAAGGTGATGAGCAGTTCTTC
TRBJ2-5	TRBV18	few	TRBD1	CASSPPDRGQETQYF	TGTGCCAGCTCCCCACCGGACAGGGGTCAAGAGACCCAGTACTTC
TRBJ2-5	TRBV14	NA	TRBD1	CASSLGQGWGETQYF	TGTGCCAGCAGCCTGGGACAGGGATGGGGAGAGACCCAGTACTTC
TRBJ2-1	TRBV7-2	NA	NA	CASSPDSSSYNEQFF	TGTGCCAGCAGCCCCGACAGTAGCTCCTACAATGAGCAGTTCTTC
TRBJ1-5	TRBV7-9	NA	TRBD1	CASSLGQGNQPQHF	TGTGCCAGCAGCCTGGGACAGGGAAATCAGCCCCAGCATTTT
TRBJ2-3	TRBV5-6	NA	NA	CASSLAVEYTDTQYF	TGTGCCAGCAGCTTGGCAGTGGAGTACACAGATACGCAGTATTTT
TRBJ2-3	TRBV29-1	NA	NA	CSVDQAAGDTDTQYF	TGCAGCGTTGACCAAGCGGCCGGGGACACAGATACGCAGTATTTT
TRBJ1-6	TRBV30	NA	NA	CAWSVDKGFSPLHF	TGTGCCTGGAGTGTGGACAAGGGGTTCTCACCCCTCCACTTT
TRBJ2-5	TRBV5-1	NA	TRBD1	CASIRGTGWGETQYF	TGCGCCAGCATCAGGGGGACCGGGTGGGGAGAGACCCAGTACTTC
TRBJ1-6	TRBV2	NA	TRBD1	CASSSTGDSPLHF	TGTGCCAGCAGCTCTACAGGGGACTCACCCCTCCACTTT
TRBJ2-2	TRBV29-1	NA	NA	CSVTAQENTGELFF	TGCAGCGTGACCGCTCAGGAGAACACCGGGGAGCTGTTTTTT
TRBJ2-7	TRBV13	NA	NA	CASSPTGGMKQYF	TGTGCCAGCAGTCCGACCGGCGGGATGAAGCAGTACTTC
TRBJ1-2	TRBV18	NA	NA	CASSPGRVFYGYTF	TGTGCCAGCTCACCGGGCAGGGTCTTCTATGGCTACACCTTC
TRBJ1-4	TRBV7-8	NA	NA	CASSLGRVSEKLFF	TGTGCCAGCAGCTTAGGCAGGGTGTCGGAAAAACTGTTTTTT
TRBJ1-4	TRBV19	few	TRBD1	CASSPGQGAEKLFF	TGTGCCAGTAGTCCGGGACAGGGGGCTGAAAAACTGTTTTTT
TRBJ1-1	TRBV18	NA	NA	CASSPPVMGGTEAFF	TGTGCCAGCTCACCGCCGGTGATGGGGGGCACTGAAGCTTTCTTT
TRBJ2-3	TRBV10-3	few	TRBD2	CAISAGGGTDTQYF	TGTGCCATCAGTGCGGGAGGGGGCACAGATACGCAGTATTTT
TRBJ1-4	TRBV9	few	TRBD1	CASSVRDREDEKLFF	TGTGCCAGCAGCGTCCGGGACAGGGAGGATGAAAAACTGTTTTTT
TRBJ2-5	TRBV11-2	few	TRBD2	CASSLDLLAEYF	TGTGCCAGCAGCTTAGATTTACTAGCGGAGTACTTC
TRBJ1-1	TRBV18	NA	NA	CASSRSGTWNTEAFF	TGTGCCAGCTCACGCTCCGGGACATGGAACACTGAAGCTTTCTTT
TRBJ2-3	TRBV5-1	NA	NA	CASSGAPTDTQYF	TGCGCCAGCAGCGGGGCCCCCACAGATACGCAGTATTTT
TRBJ2-2	TRBV10-2	NA	TRBD2	CASSENLAGGTGELFF	TGCGCCAGCAGTGAGAACCTAGCGGGGGGTACCGGGGAGCTGTTTTTT
TRBJ1-1	TRBV19	NA	NA	CASSIPGENTEAFF	TGTGCCAGTAGTATTCCGGGGGAGAACACTGAAGCTTTCTTT
TRBJ2-1	TRBV6-5	NA	TRBD1	CASSDRVYYNEQFF	TGTGCCAGCAGTGACAGGGTATACTACAATGAGCAGTTCTTC
TRBJ1-6	TRBV7-9	NA	NA	CASSLTQTGWNSPLHF	TGTGCCAGCAGCTTAACGCAGACAGGTTGGAATTCACCCCTCCACTTT
TRBJ1-3	TRBV6-6	few	NA	CATADGNTIYF	TGTGCCACGGCGGATGGAAACACCATATATTTT
TRBJ2-1	TRBV19	NA	NA	CASSIATGSSYNEQFF	TGTGCCAGTAGTATAGCTACAGGGAGCTCCTACAATGAGCAGTTCTTC
TRBJ2-3	TRBV14	NA	NA	CASSPSAATQYF	TGTGCCAGCAGTCCCTCGGCGGCTACGCAGTATTTT